This T cell receptor beta chain appears in the sequencing data of a study of T cell responses to AZD1222 COVID-19 vaccine. The CDR3 covers 13 residues. J lost 0 bases, V lost 9 bases, and 1 base had no gene match. The sample holds a few counts of this clone. No antigen is known for it. Study results and caveats: At baseline, seropositivity was found in only 5 to 7 AZD1222 recipients. Clonal diversity was possibly underestimated; the donors were predominantly white British and more often female.

TCRdb's copy holds only in-frame clones and misses some; the assay was immunoSEQ multiplex PCR. The data contain about 55,000 clones, around nine tenths of them seen just once; the ten biggest clones take up 3.5% to 4%. The chain carries TRBV23-1 and TRBJ2-2; 7 nucleotides line up with TRBD2. TRBV23-1 belongs to the ORF category, with a function that is uncertain. Material: peripheral blood, obtained on day 0 of AZD1222 vaccination. The source is an adult in good health. CDR3 loop: CASGGANTGELFF. CDR3 DNA sequence: TGCGCCAGTGGGGGGGCGAACACCGGGGAGCTGTTTTTT.